The source of this T cell receptor (beta chain) is a study of cytomegalovirus exposure and HLA in healthy donors. Study findings and constraints: Reported findings show TCR beta sequences accurately forecast HLA-A and HLA-B alleles in most subjects. Associated with HLA alleles at 0.05 false discovery rate in a later analysis were around 15,000 TCR beta sequences. A later analysis found common viral pathogens apparently linked to several of the most significant clusters.

This clone was observed a single time. Its matching antigen is unknown. The PCR made use of 60 Vbeta and 13 Jbeta primers. Profiled with immunoSEQ multiplex PCR; TCRdb holds only in-frame clones, not every one. This table holds roughly 100,000 clones, about 78% found once. Donors were ostensibly healthy at sampling, although undocumented immune exposures were probable. The specimen was PBMCs. The clonotype comes from a young man in good health and CMV-seronegative.

The CDR3 sequence: CASSPGTGRNYGYTF. In DNA, the CDR3 is TGTGCCAGCAGCCCAGGGACAGGCCGTAACTATGGCTACACCTTC. This rearrangement joins TRBV7-2 to TRBJ1-2, with 8 bases aligning to TRBD1. CDR1 SGHTA and CDR2 FQGNSA come from the germline V gene. The CDR3 sequence is 15 residues long. J lost 1 base, V lost 5 bases, and 6 bases had no gene match.